The clone carrying this TCR beta chain was picked up a small number of times. No antigen is known for it. Germline V gene sequence: CDR1 SGHTA, CDR2 FQGNSA. The ends were cut back, 2 bases at V and 5 bases at J, with 10 bases in the middle. CDR3 length equals 14 residues. TCRdb independently ran MiXCR on the RACE reads; one entry per CDR3 protein. The data contain around 260,000 distinct CDR3 sequences, approximately 8.4% of them singletons. This record belongs to a study of human T cells and chemical hapten exposure. Across the study: The cohort included alopecia areata under or over 50% scalp, totalis and universalis. Small discrepancies in pooled library volume mainly accounted for the varying TCR yields per sample.

Time point here: pre-sensitization, week 0. The treatment: therapeutic diphenylcyclopropenone sensitization with weekly scalp DPC. The study, taken as a whole, reports: Positive correlation was observed between PT1 expanded TCR counts and patch test score. Among expanded TCRs, significantly more large CDR3 similarity clusters formed than among controls.

J is TRBJ1-5 and V is TRBV7-2; D remains ambiguous. The clonotype originates from a middle-aged woman with alopecia areata. Some clones in this sample may be carry-over from other donors' samples. The sample in question was whole blood, obtained in connection with sensitization to the hapten diphenylcyclopropenone (DPC). The CDR3 region is CASSLISVDQPQHF. The CDR3, as DNA: TGTGCCAGCAGCTTAATATCAGTCGATCAGCCCCAGCATTTT.